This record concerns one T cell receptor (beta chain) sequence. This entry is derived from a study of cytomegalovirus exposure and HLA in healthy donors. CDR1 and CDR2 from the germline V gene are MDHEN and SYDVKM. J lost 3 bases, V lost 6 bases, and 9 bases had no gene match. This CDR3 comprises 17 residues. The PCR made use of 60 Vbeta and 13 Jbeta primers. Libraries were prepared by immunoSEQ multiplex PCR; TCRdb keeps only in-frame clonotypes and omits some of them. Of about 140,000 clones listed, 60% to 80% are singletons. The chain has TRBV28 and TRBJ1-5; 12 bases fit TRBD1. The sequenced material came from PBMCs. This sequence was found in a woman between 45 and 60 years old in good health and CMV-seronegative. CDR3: CASRGRDRGRFNQPQHF. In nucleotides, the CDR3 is TGTGCCAGCAGGGGCCGGGACAGGGGGCGATTCAATCAGCCCCAGCATTTT.